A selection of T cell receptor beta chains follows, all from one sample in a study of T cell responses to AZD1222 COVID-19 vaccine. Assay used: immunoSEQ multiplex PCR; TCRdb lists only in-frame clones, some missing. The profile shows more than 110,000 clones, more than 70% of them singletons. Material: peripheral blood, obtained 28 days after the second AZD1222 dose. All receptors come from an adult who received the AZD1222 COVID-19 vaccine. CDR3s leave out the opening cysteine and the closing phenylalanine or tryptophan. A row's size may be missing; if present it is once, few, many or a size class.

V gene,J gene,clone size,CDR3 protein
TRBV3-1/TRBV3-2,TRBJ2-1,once,ASSQGSGHREQF
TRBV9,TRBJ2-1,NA,ASSVLAGGPGSYNEQF
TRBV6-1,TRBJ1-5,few,ASSEARLYQPQH
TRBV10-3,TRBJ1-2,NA,ATVDRGNYGYT
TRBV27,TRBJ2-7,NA,ASSSLRDNYEQY
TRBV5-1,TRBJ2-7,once,ASSLLQGAYEQY
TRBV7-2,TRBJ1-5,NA,ASSSRDQPQH
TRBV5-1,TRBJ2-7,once,ASAGLASTYEQY
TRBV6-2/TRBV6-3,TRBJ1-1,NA,ASSPPTRAEAF
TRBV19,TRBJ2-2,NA,ATLRWLENTGELF
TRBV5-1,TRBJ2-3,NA,ASSLNPGTDTQY
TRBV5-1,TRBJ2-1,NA,ASSLGDRGSNEQF
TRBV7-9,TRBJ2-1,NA,ASSLAVAGGYEQF
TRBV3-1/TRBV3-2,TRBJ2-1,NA,ASSPREDLQF
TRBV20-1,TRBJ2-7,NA,SAAGGAEQY
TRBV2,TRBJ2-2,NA,ATRVGEVFPGELF
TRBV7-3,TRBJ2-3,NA,ASSARGEGDTQY
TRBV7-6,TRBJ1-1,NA,ASSLEDRNPLSNTEAF
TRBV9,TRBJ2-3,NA,ASSVLPAPTDTQY
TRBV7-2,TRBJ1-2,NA,ASKGFTNYGYT
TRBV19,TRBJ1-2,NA,ASAGQAYGYT
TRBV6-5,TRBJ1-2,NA,ASSLQGRGYT
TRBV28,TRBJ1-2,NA,ASSQQRGTYGYT
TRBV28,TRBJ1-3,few,ASMGSGNTIY
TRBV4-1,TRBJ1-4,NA,ASSQDWGPTRDKNEKLF
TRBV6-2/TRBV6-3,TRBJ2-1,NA,ASSSPGGDRNEQF
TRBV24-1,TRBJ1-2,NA,ATSDSRPGFYGYT
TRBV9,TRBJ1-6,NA,ASSPGTGDSPLH
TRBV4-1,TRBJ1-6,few,ASSQPDRIVTPLH
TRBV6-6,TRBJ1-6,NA,ASSYAQTPLH
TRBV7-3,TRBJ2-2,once,ASSLDGLRAGELF
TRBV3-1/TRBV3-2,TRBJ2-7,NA,ASRRDFGEQY
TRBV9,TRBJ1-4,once,ASSPRASGEKLF
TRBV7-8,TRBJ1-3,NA,ASTRTGAGNTIY
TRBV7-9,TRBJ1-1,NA,ASSDSTNTEAF
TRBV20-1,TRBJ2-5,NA,SASNSRGVVKTQY
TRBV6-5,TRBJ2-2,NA,ASSYWRAGELF
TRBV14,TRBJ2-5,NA,ASSQGGETQY
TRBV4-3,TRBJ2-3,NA,ASSQDLAGGRDTQY
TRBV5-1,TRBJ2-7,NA,ASSTSGGSYEQY
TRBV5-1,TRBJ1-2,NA,ASSLQTDYGYT
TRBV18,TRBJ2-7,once,ASSSRDRSGNEQY
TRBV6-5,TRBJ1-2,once,ASSSGMDDGYT
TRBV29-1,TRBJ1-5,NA,SVAETSNQPQH